The 9 T cell receptor beta chains given below trace back to one sample, sequenced in a study of regulatory T cells in long-lasting Graves disease. CDR3-region Arm-PCR and iRepertoire HTBI primers produced the TCR beta libraries. TCRdb reanalysed the multiplex PCR reads using MiXCR and keeps one entry per CDR3 protein. Of 400,000 to 550,000 distinct CDR3 sequences listed, over 15% were seen once; the top ten hold around a quarter. The time point is: newly diagnosed GD, antithyroid drugs for less than 3 months. There was RNA extracted from PBMCs, and the TCR library was made from it. This same sample was also part of a study on T cells in Graves' hyperthyroidism and ophthalmopathy.

The specimen was peripheral blood mononuclear cells (PBMCs), collected at new diagnosis, from a patient treated with antithyroid drugs. The source of these receptors is a woman aged 18-30 years with Graves disease.

This clonotype was counted many times. The chain carries TRBV28 and TRBJ2-3; tentative D call: TRBD2 (5 bases). Germline loops: CDR1 MDHEN, CDR2 SYDVKM. The CDR3 length is 16 residues. V gave up 3 bases and J gave up 0 bases, with 13 bases separating them. As DNA, the CDR3 is TGTGCCAGCAGTTTGGATAGGGAGACTAGCACAGATACGCAGTATTTT. This sequence encodes CASSLDRETSTDTQYF.

The chain carries TRBV5-8 and TRBJ2-7; TRBD1 agrees at 7 bases. This CDR3 has 15 amino acids. V lost 9 bases, J lost 6 bases, and 18 bases stayed unmatched. CDR1 and CDR2 (germline): SGHTS, YDEGEE. The CDR3 region is CANPDPRQGVGEQYF. The CDR3, as DNA: TGTGCCAACCCCGATCCGAGACAGGGTGTGGGCGAGCAGTACTTC.

In its sample, this clonotype was seen many times. The V and J genes are TRBV6-2 or TRBV6-3 and TRBJ2-5, with D unclear. The V end was cut by 7 bases, the J end by 2 bases, with 17 bases between. CDR3 length: 15 amino acids. The germline gives CDR1 MNHEY, CDR2 SVGEGT. The CDR3 DNA follows: TGTGCCAGCAACCAAATTTCGGGTGCACAAGAGACCCAGTACTTC. Translation: CASNQISGAQETQYF.

As concerns this clonotype: A much bigger clone sits one base away, suggesting this may be a read error. The V call is TRBV7-2, the J call TRBJ2-3, with unresolved D. Germline CDR1 and CDR2: SGHTA and FQGNSA. The CDR3 totals 16 residues. V was pared by 1 base and J by 3 bases, with 14 bases between. DNA for the CDR3: TGTGCCAGCAGCTTAGTTCCTGGCGGTCCGACAGATACGCAGTATTTT. Protein product: CASSLVPGGPTDTQYF.

This clonotype has more than one count but fewer than ten. A single base separates this from a much larger clone, so it may be a read error. Lacking the conserved final phenylalanine or tryptophan, this CDR3 likely reflects a read error. V gene TRBV18 combines with J gene TRBJ1-5; no firm D call. CDR1 KGHSH and CDR2 LQKENI come from the germline V gene. The CDR3 runs 14 residues. Deletions cut 3 bases from V and 3 bases from J, with 9 bases between. The chain's CDR3 is CASSPKAANQPQHL. CDR3 DNA sequence: TGTGCCAGCTCACCCAAGGCAGCCAATCAGCCCCAGCATCTT.

This clonotype was seen ten or more times. The J gene is TRBJ2-7, the V gene TRBV28; 10 positions agree with TRBD1. The J segment lost 2 bases and the V segment lost 6 bases, leaving 4 bases of the junction unmatched. Germline assignment: CDR1 MDHEN and CDR2 SYDVKM. This CDR3 comprises 14 residues. CDR3 amino acids: CASRSGTGAYEQYF. Here the CDR3 DNA reads TGTGCCAGCAGATCCGGGACAGGGGCCTACGAGCAGTACTTC.

Only a few counts were recorded for this clonotype. The V gene is TRBV7-9, the J gene TRBJ2-5; no clear D gene. This CDR3 has 14 amino acids. Germline V gene sequence: CDR1 SEHNR, CDR2 FQNEAQ (reference sequence). V dropped 6 bases and J dropped 5 bases, with 16 bases sitting between them. In DNA form, the CDR3 reads TGTGCCAGCAGGCAGCTGGTTGTTTCCGAGACCCAGTACTTC. It codes for CASRQLVVSETQYF.

This clonotype has a handful of counts. The chain couples TRBV7-9 to TRBJ2-1; 8 bases map to TRBD2. Germline V gene data show CDR1 as SEHNR and CDR2 as FQNEAQ (reference sequence). The CDR3 runs 18 residues. After removal of 2 bases from V and 5 bases from J, the junction contained 14 bases not matched to a gene. The CDR3 here is CASSLTGREGRGHNEQFF. The CDR3 region has the DNA TGTGCCAGCAGCTTAACTGGACGGGAGGGCCGAGGCCACAATGAGCAGTTCTTC.

This clonotype has more than one count but fewer than ten. This chain connects TRBV5-1 to TRBJ2-7; D ambiguous. The CDR3 sequence is 13 residues long. V lost 4 bases to trimming and J lost 3 bases, with 11 bases between them. From germline, CDR1 is SGHRS and CDR2 YFSETQ. The CDR3, as DNA: TGCGCCAGCAGCCCCGAAAGTGGCTACGAGCAGTACTTC. Amino acid sequence: CASSPESGYEQYF.